A selection of T cell receptor beta chains follows, all from one sample in a study of T cells after yellow fever vaccination. TCRdb recomputed calls from the 5' RACE reads with MiXCR, one row per CDR3 protein. The sample has some 390,000 distinct CDR3 sequences, about 19% seen once. The specimen comprised PBMCs, sampled before the yellow fever booster vaccination. These receptors came from a man in his late teens or twenties who received the YFV17D yellow fever vaccine. The CDR3 runs from the conserved cysteine through the conserved F or W. D genes are given only for firm matches. Clone size appears in some rows only: once, few, many, or a class for an expanded clone.

len: 16
v_gene: TRBV5-1
abundance: NA
j_gene: TRBJ1-1
d_gene: TRBD1
CDR3aa: CASSLEGTGGGTEAFF
CDR3nt: TGCGCCAGCAGCTTGGAGGGGACAGGGGGTGGCACTGAAGCTTTCTTT

len: 13
v_gene: TRBV27
abundance: NA
j_gene: TRBJ2-2
d_gene: NA
CDR3aa: CASGWVLTGELFF
CDR3nt: TGTGCCTCCGGCTGGGTCTTAACCGGGGAGCTGTTTTTT

len: 15
v_gene: TRBV7-2
abundance: NA
j_gene: TRBJ1-4
d_gene: NA
CDR3aa: CASSWGGTLNEKLFF
CDR3nt: TGTGCCAGCAGCTGGGGAGGGACACTTAATGAAAAACTGTTTTTT

len: 13
v_gene: TRBV6-5
abundance: few
j_gene: TRBJ1-1
d_gene: TRBD1
CDR3aa: CASSLTGGPEAFF
CDR3nt: TGTGCCAGCAGCCTGACAGGGGGGCCTGAAGCTTTCTTT

len: 13
v_gene: TRBV5-5
abundance: NA
j_gene: TRBJ2-7
d_gene: NA
CDR3aa: CASSLQGSGEQYF
CDR3nt: TGTGCCAGCAGCTTGCAGGGGAGCGGCGAGCAGTACTTC

len: 10
v_gene: TRBV28
abundance: NA
j_gene: TRBJ1-1
d_gene: NA
CDR3aa: CAVRDTEAFF
CDR3nt: TGTGCCGTGCGGGACACTGAAGCTTTCTTT

len: 13
v_gene: TRBV6-5
abundance: few
j_gene: TRBJ1-2
d_gene: NA
CDR3aa: CASSYEQGIGYTF
CDR3nt: TGTGCCAGCAGTTACGAACAGGGCATCGGCTACACCTTC

len: 16
v_gene: TRBV7-2
abundance: NA
j_gene: TRBJ2-1
d_gene: TRBD2
CDR3aa: CASSLDSGRARDEQFF
CDR3nt: TGTGCCAGCAGCTTAGATAGCGGGCGGGCTAGAGATGAGCAGTTCTTC

len: 16
v_gene: TRBV19
abundance: few
j_gene: TRBJ1-4
d_gene: NA
CDR3aa: CASSWGGIEAGEKLFF
CDR3nt: TGTGCCAGTAGTTGGGGAGGCATTGAGGCCGGTGAAAAACTGTTTTTT

len: 13
v_gene: TRBV7-2
abundance: few
j_gene: TRBJ1-2
d_gene: NA
CDR3aa: CASSLPLSGGYTF
CDR3nt: TGTGCCAGCAGCCTCCCCCTATCGGGTGGCTACACCTTC

len: 14
v_gene: TRBV27
abundance: NA
j_gene: TRBJ2-7
d_gene: TRBD2
CDR3aa: CASRRGGRLHEQYF
CDR3nt: TGTGCCAGCAGGAGGGGAGGGAGGCTCCACGAGCAGTACTTC

len: 13
v_gene: TRBV7-2
abundance: many
j_gene: TRBJ1-1
d_gene: NA
CDR3aa: CASSSQSNTEAFF
CDR3nt: TGTGCCAGCAGCTCACAGTCGAACACTGAAGCTTTCTTT

len: 14
v_gene: TRBV6-2/TRBV6-3
abundance: few
j_gene: TRBJ1-6
d_gene: NA
CDR3aa: CASSSAREGSPLHF
CDR3nt: TGTGCCAGCAGTTCTGCCAGGGAGGGTTCACCCCTCCACTTT

len: 15
v_gene: TRBV12-3/TRBV12-4
abundance: NA
j_gene: TRBJ1-5
d_gene: TRBD1
CDR3aa: CASSPGQGRSQPQHF
CDR3nt: TGTGCCAGCAGCCCGGGACAGGGTCGGAGCCAGCCCCAGCATTTT

len: 19
v_gene: TRBV3-1
abundance: NA
j_gene: TRBJ2-3
d_gene: NA
CDR3aa: CASSQRVLSYDGTGDTQYF
CDR3nt: TGTGCCAGCAGCCAACGTGTTCTCTCCTATGACGGGACTGGAGATACGCAGTATTTT

len: 15
v_gene: TRBV5-1
abundance: NA
j_gene: TRBJ1-4
d_gene: TRBD1
CDR3aa: CASSATGTANEKLFF
CDR3nt: TGCGCCAGCAGCGCCACCGGGACAGCTAATGAAAAACTGTTTTTT

len: 11
v_gene: TRBV6-5
abundance: few
j_gene: TRBJ1-2
d_gene: NA
CDR3aa: CASSYAGGYTF
CDR3nt: TGTGCCAGCAGTTATGCTGGAGGCTACACCTTC

len: 15
v_gene: TRBV20-1
abundance: NA
j_gene: TRBJ2-6
d_gene: NA
CDR3aa: CSAASLGSGANVLTF
CDR3nt: TGCAGTGCTGCCTCTTTGGGGTCTGGGGCCAACGTCCTGACTTTC

len: 12
v_gene: TRBV6-5
abundance: few
j_gene: TRBJ1-4
d_gene: NA
CDR3aa: CASRDPAKKLFF
CDR3nt: TGTGCCAGCCGGGACCCAGCCAAAAAACTGTTTTTT

len: 16
v_gene: TRBV6-4
abundance: few
j_gene: TRBJ2-2
d_gene: TRBD1
CDR3aa: CASSRDRGFATGELFF
CDR3nt: TGTGCCAGCAGCCGGGACAGGGGTTTTGCCACCGGGGAGCTGTTTTTT

len: 13
v_gene: TRBV13
abundance: many
j_gene: TRBJ1-1
d_gene: NA
CDR3aa: CASSLLGAAEAFF
CDR3nt: TGTGCCAGCAGCTTACTTGGGGCAGCTGAAGCTTTCTTT

len: 14
v_gene: TRBV3-1
abundance: NA
j_gene: TRBJ2-7
d_gene: NA
CDR3aa: CASSQMGDSYEQYF
CDR3nt: TGTGCCAGCAGCCAGATGGGGGACTCCTACGAGCAGTACTTC

len: 18
v_gene: TRBV29-1
abundance: NA
j_gene: TRBJ2-1
d_gene: TRBD1
CDR3aa: CSVEGGTGGRVRYNEQFF
CDR3nt: TGCAGCGTTGAAGGGGGGACAGGGGGAAGGGTACGGTACAATGAGCAGTTCTTC

len: 15
v_gene: TRBV7-2
abundance: NA
j_gene: TRBJ1-6
d_gene: TRBD1
CDR3aa: CASSSQGSYNSPLHF
CDR3nt: TGTGCCAGCAGCTCACAGGGGTCCTATAATTCACCCCTCCACTTT

len: 12
v_gene: TRBV20-1
abundance: NA
j_gene: TRBJ2-3
d_gene: NA
CDR3aa: CSATGRGDTQYF
CDR3nt: TGCAGTGCCACCGGTCGGGGAGATACGCAGTATTTT

len: 17
v_gene: TRBV7-2
abundance: NA
j_gene: TRBJ2-1
d_gene: NA
CDR3aa: CASSLVDSIAQGNEQFF
CDR3nt: TGTGCCAGCAGCTTAGTGGATTCGATCGCTCAGGGCAATGAGCAGTTCTTC

len: 18
v_gene: TRBV12-3/TRBV12-4
abundance: few
j_gene: TRBJ1-4
d_gene: NA
CDR3aa: CASSPDPSRQASKVQLFF
CDR3nt: TGTGCCAGCAGCCCCGACCCTAGCAGACAGGCGTCTAAAGTGCAACTGTTTTTT

len: 13
v_gene: TRBV6-5
abundance: NA
j_gene: TRBJ1-1
d_gene: NA
CDR3aa: CATTGFGNTEAFF
CDR3nt: TGTGCCACCACCGGTTTCGGGAACACTGAAGCTTTCTTT

len: 13
v_gene: TRBV4-3
abundance: few
j_gene: TRBJ2-1
d_gene: NA
CDR3aa: CASSRTGKNEQFF
CDR3nt: TGCGCCAGCAGCCGAACCGGGAAAAATGAGCAGTTCTTC

len: 16
v_gene: TRBV6-5
abundance: few
j_gene: TRBJ2-3
d_gene: TRBD2
CDR3aa: CASSYSGTSIRDTQYF
CDR3nt: TGTGCCAGCAGTTACTCCGGGACTAGCATACGGGATACGCAGTATTTT